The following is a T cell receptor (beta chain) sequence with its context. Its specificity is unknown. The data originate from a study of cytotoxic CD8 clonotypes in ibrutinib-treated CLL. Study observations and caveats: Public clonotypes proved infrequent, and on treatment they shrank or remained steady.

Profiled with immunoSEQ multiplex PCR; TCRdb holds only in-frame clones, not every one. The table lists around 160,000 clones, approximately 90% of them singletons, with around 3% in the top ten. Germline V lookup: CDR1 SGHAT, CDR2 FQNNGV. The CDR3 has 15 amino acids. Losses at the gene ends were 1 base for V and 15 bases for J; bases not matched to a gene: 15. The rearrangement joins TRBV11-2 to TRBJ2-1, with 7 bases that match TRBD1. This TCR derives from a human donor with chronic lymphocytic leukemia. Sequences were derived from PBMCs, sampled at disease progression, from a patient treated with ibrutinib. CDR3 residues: CASSLARTGPAIVFF. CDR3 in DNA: TGTGCCAGCAGCTTAGCCCGGACAGGACCCGCGATCGTGTTCTTC.